This T cell receptor beta chain originates from a study of beta chain features in type 1 diabetes. Expressed TCRB transcripts were sequenced, since all the RNA that had been isolated was reverse transcribed. Each sample of naive, central memory or regulatory T cells had, on average, around 3.3 million reads. Assay: immunoSEQ multiplex PCR; the TCRdb copy retains only in-frame clones and omits some. This repertoire shows about 660,000 clones, more than 13% found once; its top ten account for roughly 0.04%. This clone has more than one count but fewer than ten. What it binds is not known. Study-level points and caveats: Short templates might get an advantage during PCR, and this would be equal in patients and controls. The study found that naive, central memory and Treg TCRB repertoires appeared more similar in patients than in healthy donors. Shorter TCRB CDR3s, moderately but significantly so, were found in Type 1 diabetes patients in all four CD4+ subsets.

This clonotype was obtained from a man aged 18 to 30 with type 1 diabetes. Sequencing was carried out using naive CD4+ T cells from blood.

The CDR3 spells CASSTGPRGEQYF. For the CDR3, the DNA is TGTGCCAGCAGCACGGGACCCCGCGGCGAGCAGTACTTC. The J gene is TRBJ2-7, the V gene TRBV9, with D perhaps matching TRBD1 or TRBD2 (5 bases each). The germline CDR1 and CDR2 sequences are SGDLS and YYNGEE. With 4 bases removed from V and 6 bases from J, the gap between germline ends came to 14 bases. This CDR3 has 13 amino acids.